Listed below are T cell receptor beta chains from one sample, sequenced in a study of neurological immune-mediated disorders. TCRdb reanalysed the 5' RACE reads using MiXCR and keeps one entry per CDR3 protein. The repertoire holds about 59,000 distinct CDR3 sequences, with around 24% as singletons. Sequenced sample: PBMCs. The receptor source for this set is a man aged 55 to 69 with HTLV-1-associated myelopathy (HAM/TSP). Both conserved end residues are part of each CDR3. D genes are given only for firm matches. A clone size is listed for some rows: how often the clone was seen (once, few, many), or a class if it is expanded.

v_gene: TRBV12-3/TRBV12-4
j_gene: TRBJ1-4
abundance: NA
d_gene: NA
CDR3aa: CASRKAEKLFF
CDR3nt: TGTGCCAGCAGGAAGGCCGAAAAACTGTTTTTT

v_gene: TRBV5-8
j_gene: TRBJ1-5
abundance: NA
d_gene: NA
CDR3aa: CASSLWAQPQHF
CDR3nt: TGTGCCAGCAGCCTTTGGGCTCAGCCCCAGCATTTT

v_gene: TRBV25-1
j_gene: TRBJ1-4
abundance: many
d_gene: NA
CDR3aa: CASSGPGKLFF
CDR3nt: TGTGCCAGCAGCGGACCCGGGAAACTGTTTTTT

v_gene: TRBV7-8
j_gene: TRBJ1-1
abundance: many
d_gene: NA
CDR3aa: CASSFQANTEAFF
CDR3nt: TGTGCCAGCAGCTTTCAGGCGAACACTGAAGCTTTCTTT

v_gene: TRBV12-3/TRBV12-4
j_gene: TRBJ2-1
abundance: many
d_gene: NA
CDR3aa: CASHSFNYNEQFF
CDR3nt: TGTGCCAGTCATAGCTTCAACTACAATGAGCAGTTCTTC

v_gene: TRBV7-3
j_gene: TRBJ2-1
abundance: many
d_gene: TRBD2
CDR3aa: CASSLNSGRGIYNEQFF
CDR3nt: TGTGCCAGCAGCTTAAATAGCGGGAGGGGAATTTACAATGAGCAGTTCTTC

v_gene: TRBV12-3/TRBV12-4
j_gene: TRBJ1-5
abundance: many
d_gene: NA
CDR3aa: CASSLGQAQPQHF
CDR3nt: TGTGCCAGTTCTCTCGGTCAGGCTCAGCCCCAGCATTTT

v_gene: TRBV5-1
j_gene: TRBJ1-2
abundance: many
d_gene: TRBD1
CDR3aa: CASSLRDRAGYGYTF
CDR3nt: TGCGCCAGCAGCTTGAGGGACAGGGCAGGGTATGGCTACACCTTC

v_gene: TRBV29-1
j_gene: TRBJ1-1
abundance: many
d_gene: TRBD1
CDR3aa: CSVEGTGNTEAFF
CDR3nt: TGCAGCGTTGAAGGGACAGGAAACACTGAAGCTTTCTTT

v_gene: TRBV3-1
j_gene: TRBJ2-3
abundance: NA
d_gene: NA
CDR3aa: CASSHGPPRTDTQYF
CDR3nt: TGTGCCAGCAGCCATGGACCGCCGCGCACAGATACGCAGTATTTT

v_gene: TRBV16
j_gene: TRBJ1-6
abundance: NA
d_gene: NA
CDR3aa: CASSQSGQGDSPLHF
CDR3nt: TGTGCCAGCAGCCAATCCGGCCAGGGCGATTCACCCCTCCACTTT

v_gene: TRBV20-1
j_gene: TRBJ2-4
abundance: many
d_gene: NA
CDR3aa: CSARDKGRRENIQYF
CDR3nt: TGCAGTGCTAGAGATAAGGGACGTAGAGAAAACATTCAGTACTTC

v_gene: TRBV28
j_gene: TRBJ2-1
abundance: NA
d_gene: TRBD1
CDR3aa: CASSSPGAGQGTFGQFF
CDR3nt: TGTGCCAGCAGCTCCCCAGGGGCGGGACAGGGTACCTTTGGGCAGTTCTTC

v_gene: TRBV7-2
j_gene: TRBJ2-7
abundance: many
d_gene: TRBD2
CDR3aa: CASSAWRESHEQYF
CDR3nt: TGTGCCAGCAGCGCGTGGCGGGAGTCCCACGAGCAGTACTTC

v_gene: TRBV10-3
j_gene: TRBJ2-5
abundance: few
d_gene: TRBD1
CDR3aa: CAISESGQGGKTQYF
CDR3nt: TGTGCCATCAGTGAGTCTGGACAGGGGGGGAAGACCCAGTACTTC

v_gene: TRBV5-1
j_gene: TRBJ2-7
abundance: NA
d_gene: TRBD1
CDR3aa: CASSTGTVSYEQYF
CDR3nt: TGCGCCAGCAGTACCGGGACAGTCTCCTACGAGCAGTACTTC

v_gene: TRBV5-4
j_gene: TRBJ1-5
abundance: NA
d_gene: TRBD1
CDR3aa: CASSFGTGVNQPQHF
CDR3nt: TGTGCCAGCAGCTTTGGGACAGGGGTGAATCAGCCCCAGCATTTT